The clone carrying this T cell receptor (beta chain) was seen only a few times. Its specificity is unknown. Hyperthyroidism had been newly diagnosed in patients aged 18 to 65, and its duration was under 2 months. PBMCs were derived from around 10 ml fresh peripheral blood. TCR beta CDR3 regions were amplified from RNA. First-round RT-PCR of the TCR CDR3 relied on the HTBI primer set. TCRdb processed the multiplex PCR reads anew with MiXCR; each CDR3 protein has one entry. In the table there are some 740,000 distinct CDR3 sequences, 11% to 15% of which are singletons. The germline V and J ends were trimmed by 3 bases and 0 bases, with 15 bases remaining between them. The CDR3 has 16 residues. Germline V gene sequence: CDR1 MDHEN, CDR2 SYDVKM. The data were taken from a study of T cells in Graves' hyperthyroidism and ophthalmopathy. Findings and limits, study-wide: Ophthalmopathy got predicted by the model a median roughly six months before its onset. A model of 13 V-J features distinguished ophthalmopathy from stable hyperthyroidism.

Sequencing was done on a sample of blood. The source of this sequence is a woman aged 18-29 years with Graves' hyperthyroidism. This chain links TRBV28 with TRBJ2-7; perhaps TRBD1 as D (5 bases). The CDR3 DNA reads TGTGCCAGCAGTTTTTCAAAGGACACGAGCTCCTACGAGCAGTACTTC. Translated: CASSFSKDTSSYEQYF.